The 13 T cell receptor beta chains below were found in one sample sequenced in a study of cytomegalovirus exposure and HLA in healthy donors. This table comes from immunoSEQ multiplex PCR, and its TCRdb copy is limited to in-frame clones, with some not included. Of approximately 180,000 clones listed, 80% to 90% are singletons. The sequencing sample was made of PBMCs. The receptors shown here come from a woman in her 30s in good health and CMV-seronegative.

The V gene is TRBV5-1, the J gene TRBJ1-2; 8 positions match TRBD1. Per the germline V gene, CDR1 is SGHRS and CDR2 is YFSETQ. This CDR3 is built from 14 residues. The J segment lost 2 bases and the V segment lost 3 bases, leaving 3 bases of the junction unmatched. CDR3 coding DNA: TGCGCCAGCAGCTCGAGACAGGGGAACTATGGCTACACCTTC. The encoded protein is CASSSRQGNYGYTF.

The J gene is TRBJ2-5, the V gene TRBV2, with 12 bases that match TRBD2. The CDR3 has 19 residues. Germline V gives CDR1 SNHLY, CDR2 FYNNEI. V was clipped by 3 bases and J by 0 bases; unmatched bases: 11. The CDR3 DNA reads as TGTGCCAGCAGTGATATCCGACTAGCGGGGGTCCTGTACCAAGAGACCCAGTACTTC. This translates into CASSDIRLAGVLYQETQYF.

V is TRBV4-3 and J is TRBJ2-7; D is unclear. Trimming left V 0 bases short and J 4 bases short, with 7 bases between. The CDR3 contains 13 residues. CDR1 LGHNA and CDR2 YSLEER come from the germline V gene. Here the CDR3 DNA reads TGCGCCAGCAGCCAAGATTTCGGGTACGAGCAGTACTTC. Translating it yields CASSQDFGYEQYF.

This chain connects TRBV5-4 to TRBJ2-7, with 15 positions matching TRBD2. The V and J ends lost 9 bases and 2 bases, in that order; junction bases with no gene match: 9. This CDR3 has 16 amino acids. Germline V gene sequence: CDR1 SGHNT, CDR2 YYREEE (reference sequence). The CDR3 DNA reads as TGTGCCACCTGGGGGACTAGCGGGGGGTTGACCTACGAGCAGTACTTC. It encodes CATWGTSGGLTYEQYF.

The chain has TRBV5-6 and TRBJ2-1, with 10 bases matching TRBD2. Losses at the gene ends were 1 base for V and 4 bases for J; bases not matched to a gene: 5. Germline CDR1 is SGHDT and CDR2 is YYEEEE. This CDR3 has 16 residues. The CDR3 nucleotides are TGTGCCAGCAGCTTGTCTAGCGGGGGAATTTACAATGAGCAGTTCTTC. Its translation is CASSLSSGGIYNEQFF.

The chain employs TRBV5-4 and TRBJ2-5; weak D call: TRBD2 (6 bases). The CDR3 length is 15 residues. CDR1 and CDR2 (germline): SGHNT, YYREEE (reference sequence). V lost 4 bases to trimming and J lost 2 bases, with 15 bases between them. The DNA for the CDR3 is TGTGCCAGCAGCCGGAATTGGGGGGTACAAGAGACCCAGTACTTC. Its protein product is CASSRNWGVQETQYF.

This clone was seen a single time. As DNA, the CDR3 is TGTGCCAGCAGTTTGGGGGCCATGAAGACCCAGTACTTC. As protein: CASSLGAMKTQYF. V and J are TRBV27 and TRBJ2-5; possibly TRBD1 for D (6 bases). With 3 bases removed from V and 6 bases from J, the gap between germline ends came to 11 bases. Germline lookup yields CDR1 MNHEY and CDR2 SMNVEV (reference sequence). The CDR3 contains 13 residues.

V is TRBV7-8 and J is TRBJ1-5, with 12 bases aligning to TRBD1. V dropped 5 bases and J dropped 3; count of bases not matched to a gene: 8. The CDR3 sequence is 17 residues long. Germline-derived CDR1 and CDR2 are SGHVS and FQNEAQ. The CDR3 DNA is TGTGCCAGCAGCCTAGGGACAGGGGGCTTTTTCAATCAGCCCCAGCATTTT. Its translation is CASSLGTGGFFNQPQHF.

The genes are TRBV5-1 and TRBJ2-1, with D tentatively TRBD2 (5 bases). Germline CDR1 SGHRS, CDR2 YFSETQ. This CDR3 contains 13 residues. The V gene lost 2 bases and the J gene lost 4 bases, with 7 bases spanning the gap. In DNA, the CDR3 is TGCGCCAGCAGCTTTAGGACTTACAATGAGCAGTTCTTC. This encodes CASSFRTYNEQFF.

The J gene is TRBJ1-1, the V gene TRBV5-1; 9 positions match TRBD1. The CDR3 consists of 16 residues. Germline trimming cut 4 bases from V and 7 bases from J; bases unmatched to any gene: 14. Germline CDR1 SGHRS, CDR2 YFSETQ. The CDR3 DNA sequence: TGCGCCAGCAGCGGTGAGGTCCGGACAGGGGCGGTTGAAGCTTTCTTT. Protein sequence: CASSGEVRTGAVEAFF.

V is TRBV6-6 and J is TRBJ2-3; D unresolved. The ends were cut back, 2 bases at V and 14 bases at J, with 11 bases in the middle. The CDR3 spans 11 residues. Germline CDR1 MNHNY, CDR2 SVGAGI (reference sequence). The CDR3 loop reads CASSYDILWYF. CDR3 nucleotide sequence: TGTGCCAGCAGTTACGACATCCTTTGGTATTTT.

The chain joins TRBV4-1 to TRBJ2-2; 8 bases align to TRBD2. The V and J ends lost 10 bases and 4 bases, in that order; junction bases with no gene match: 5. The CDR3 sequence is 13 residues long. The germline gives CDR1 MGHRA, CDR2 YSYEKL. The DNA for the CDR3 is TGCGCCACCCGGGGGGGACCCACCGGGGAGCTGTTTTTT. Translating it yields CATRGGPTGELFF.

In this sample, this clone turned up once. The chain combines TRBV6-5 with TRBJ1-1; D gene ambiguous. The length of the CDR3 is 13 residues. Germline loops: CDR1 MNHEY, CDR2 SVGAGI. V was cut by 6 bases and J by 6 bases, with 14 bases left in between. The CDR3 nucleotides read TGTGCCAGCAGCCAACAGAGGGTCTCTGAAGCTTTCTTT. Translation: CASSQQRVSEAFF.